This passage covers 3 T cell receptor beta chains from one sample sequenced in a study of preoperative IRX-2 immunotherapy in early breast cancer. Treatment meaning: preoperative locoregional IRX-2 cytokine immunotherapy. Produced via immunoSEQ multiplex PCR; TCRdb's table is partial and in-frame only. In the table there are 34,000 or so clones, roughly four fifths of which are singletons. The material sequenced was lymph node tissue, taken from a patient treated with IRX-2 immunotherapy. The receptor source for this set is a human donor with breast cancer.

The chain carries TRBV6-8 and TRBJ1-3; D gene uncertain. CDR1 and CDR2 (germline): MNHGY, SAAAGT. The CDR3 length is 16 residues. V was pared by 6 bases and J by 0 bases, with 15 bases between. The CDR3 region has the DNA TGTGCCAGCAGCCGTTCCGACGGGGTCTCTGGAAACACCATATATTTT. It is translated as CASSRSDGVSGNTIYF.

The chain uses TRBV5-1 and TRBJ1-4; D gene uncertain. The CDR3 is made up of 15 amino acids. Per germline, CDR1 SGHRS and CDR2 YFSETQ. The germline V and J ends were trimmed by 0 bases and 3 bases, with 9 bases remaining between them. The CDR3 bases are TGCGCCAGCAGCTTGGTCGGGGTGGCTAATGAAAAACTGTTTTTT. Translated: CASSLVGVANEKLFF.

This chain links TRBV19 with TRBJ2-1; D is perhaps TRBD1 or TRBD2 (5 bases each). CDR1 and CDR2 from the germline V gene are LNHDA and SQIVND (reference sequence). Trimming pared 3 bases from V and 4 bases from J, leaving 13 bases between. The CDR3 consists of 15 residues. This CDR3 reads CASSITGTGYNEQFF. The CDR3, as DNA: TGTGCCAGTAGTATCACCGGGACGGGGTACAATGAGCAGTTCTTC.